This T cell receptor beta chain was sequenced during a study of blood T cell repertoires in COVID-19. In the study overall: Donors in the United States, Italy and Spain gave samples during acute or convalescent COVID-19. T cells, B-cell-depleted T cells, or PBMCs provided the cDNA or gDNA that served as material.

The authors' processing: Estimation of nucleated cell counts relied on the amplification of reference gene primers. Produced via immunoSEQ multiplex PCR; TCRdb's table is partial and in-frame only. V and J calls and clone size follow that table, whereas D and trimming were derived from the DNA. Of 150,000 to 200,000 clones in the sample, around 80% were seen once. Germline V CDR1 and CDR2: SGHTS, YDEGEE. J gave up 4 bases and V 3 bases, and 4 bases lay outside the gene matches. The CDR3 has 13 residues. The sequenced sample consisted of peripheral blood. The chain combines TRBV5-8 with TRBJ2-7, with 7 bases that match TRBD2. The sequence came from a woman at least 80 years old with acute or convalescent COVID-19. The CDR3 sequence is CASSWGRGYEQYF. DNA for the CDR3: TGTGCCAGCAGCTGGGGGAGGGGTTACGAGCAGTACTTC.